These 17 T cell receptor beta chains came from one sample sequenced in a study of T cells in Graves' hyperthyroidism and ophthalmopathy (dated by TCRdb to about 2019). The library was made by multiplex PCR. Sequencing was performed on an Illumina HiSeq 2000. Amplification of TCR beta CDR3 regions was carried out from RNA transcripts. The TCR CDR3 was subjected to a first round of RT-PCR using the HTBI primer set and the Qiagen OneStep RT-PCR kit. The raw public reads went through TCRdb reprocessing: fastp at Q25, MiXCR clone calling, in-frame beta chains kept. CDR3 protein duplicates are merged, each entry listing the most common genes and DNA. Across this sample there are about 340,000 distinct CDR3 sequences, with approximately 18% seen only once. The ten most abundant clones make up approximately 49% of the sample. Sequencing used blood. These receptors all stem from a woman between 45 and 60 years old with Graves' hyperthyroidism.

This clonotype has only a few counts. This rearrangement joins TRBV20-1 to TRBJ1-2; maybe TRBD1 (5 bases). Germline CDR1 is DFQATT and CDR2 is SNEGSKA (reference sequence). V shed 4 bases and J shed 4 bases, with 10 bases lying between them. The CDR3 has 12 residues. The CDR3 is CSATGTPYGYTF. In DNA, the CDR3 is TGCAGTGCTACAGGGACCCCCTATGGCTACACCTTC.

This clonotype was picked up a small number of times. The chain is built from TRBV3-1 and TRBJ1-2; tentatively, D is TRBD1 (6 bases). V was trimmed by 0 bases and J by 3 bases, leaving 14 bases between them. Looked up from germline, CDR1 is LGHDT and CDR2 is YNNKEL (reference sequence). This CDR3 has 16 residues. The chain's CDR3 is CASSQDLARGDYGYTF. In DNA, the CDR3 is TGTGCCAGCAGCCAAGATCTTGCGAGGGGGGACTATGGCTACACCTTC.

The chain uses TRBV19 and TRBJ2-1; 11 bases match TRBD2. The V and J ends lost 5 bases and 8 bases, in that order; junction bases with no gene match: 8. There are 15 residues in the CDR3. From germline, CDR1 is LNHDA and CDR2 SQIVND (reference sequence). The CDR3 protein is CASSSFSGGAYEQFF. The CDR3 coding sequence is TGTGCCAGTAGTTCCTTTAGCGGGGGGGCGTATGAGCAGTTCTTC. Together with reference TRBV19 and TRBJ2-1, the CDR3 gives the full variable domain: DGGITQSPKYLFRKEGQNVTLSCEQNLNHDAMYWYRQDPGQGLRLIYYSQIVNDFQKGDIAEGYSVSREKKESFPLTVTSAQKNPTAFYLCASSSFSGGAYEQFFGPGTRLTVL.

In the case of this clonotype: Sequence at one end of the junction differs from germline and may be a read error. The chain combines TRBV11-2 with TRBJ2-7; 9 bases align to TRBD1. The end of the DNA is better explained by TRBJ2-1, so the J call may be wrong. The CDR3 extends over 16 amino acids. CDR1 and CDR2 (germline): SGHAT, FQNNGV. CDR3 loop: CASTQSPGQGSYEQFF. The CDR3 DNA reads as TGCGCCAGCACCCAAAGCCCGGGACAGGGTAGCTACGAGCAGTTCTTC.

The chain carries TRBV12-3 or TRBV12-4 and TRBJ2-1, with D perhaps matching TRBD2 (7 bases). Trimming took off 1 base at V and 6 bases at J, with 10 bases between the two ends. The CDR3 is 14 residues long. This chain's CDR3 is CASSLGGGSNEQFF. DNA for the CDR3: TGTGCCAGCAGTTTAGGGGGGGGCTCCAATGAGCAGTTCTTC.

Many counts were recorded for this clonotype. This chain uses TRBV3-1 with TRBJ1-5, with a weak D call TRBD1 (5 bases). Trimming left V 0 bases short and J 5 bases short, with 8 bases between. The CDR3 sequence is 14 residues long. Germline CDR1 LGHDT, CDR2 YNNKEL (reference sequence). The CDR3 nucleotides are TGTGCCAGCAGCCAAGAGGTACAGGATCAGCCCCAGCATTTT. This codes for CASSQEVQDQPQHF.

This clonotype was picked up many times. The chain is built from TRBV6-1 and TRBJ2-7, with unresolved D. CDR1 and CDR2 (germline): MNHNS, SASEGT. This CDR3 has 15 amino acids. Trimming removed 7 bases at V and 0 bases at J, with 16 bases between. The CDR3 sequence is CASNPTNGASYEQYF. For the CDR3, the DNA is TGTGCCAGCAACCCGACGAACGGAGCCTCCTACGAGCAGTACTTC.

This clonotype was recorded at least ten times. The chain combines TRBV5-1 with TRBJ2-3, with D possibly being TRBD1 or TRBD2 (6 bases each). Germline CDR1 SGHRS, CDR2 YFSETQ. This CDR3 is built from 15 residues. V lost 2 bases and J 2 bases, leaving 12 bases between the germline ends. The CDR3 DNA reads as TGCGCCAGCAGCTTCGGGGGCCTCGACACAGATACGCAGTATTTT. Translating gives CASSFGGLDTDTQYF.

This clonotype came up many times. The genes are TRBV20-1 and TRBJ1-2, with a weak D call TRBD1 (6 bases). Trimming cost V 1 base and J 3 bases, with 6 bases left between them. The CDR3 runs to 12 residues. Germline V lookup: CDR1 DFQATT, CDR2 SNEGSKA (reference sequence). The CDR3 sequence: CSARGQDYGYTF. The CDR3 DNA follows: TGCAGTGCTAGAGGACAGGACTATGGCTACACCTTC.

The chain recombines TRBV28 with TRBJ2-3, with 10 bases identical to TRBD2. Germline V lookup: CDR1 MDHEN, CDR2 SYDVKM. The CDR3 length is 14 residues. J gave up 7 bases and V 2 bases, and 3 bases lay outside the gene matches. CDR3 DNA: TGTGCCAGCAGTTTAGGACTAGCGGTTAATACGCAGTATTTT. Amino acid sequence: CASSLGLAVNTQYF.

The rearrangement joins TRBV5-8 to TRBJ2-7; D call uncertain. Trimming took off 0 bases at V and 4 bases at J, with 14 bases between the two ends. CDR1 and CDR2 from the germline V gene are SGHTS and YDEGEE. The CDR3 loop spans 15 amino acids. DNA of the CDR3: TGTGCCAGCAGCTTGGCGGGCCAGCCATATTACGAGCAGTACGTC. Translation: CASSLAGQPYYEQYV.

Worth noting for this clonotype: A read error is likely, as this CDR3 ends without the conserved phenylalanine or tryptophan. The chain recombines TRBV11-2 with TRBJ2-7, with 7 bases that match TRBD2. Germline V gene lookup returns CDR1 SGHAT and CDR2 FQNNGV. The length of the CDR3 is 13 residues. The ends lost 5 bases at V and 6 bases at J; junction bases unmatched: 7. This chain's CDR3 is CASSLAGGGEQYL. In nucleotides, the CDR3 is TGTGCCAGCAGCCTTGCGGGCGGGGGCGAGCAGTACCTC.

This clonotype has only a few counts. This chain links TRBV12-3 or TRBV12-4 with TRBJ2-2, with no clear D. The CDR3 sequence is 14 residues long. Trimming took off 2 bases at V and 4 bases at J, with 8 bases between the two ends. The CDR3 nucleotides read TGTGCCAGCAGTTTAAAGGGCATCACCGGGGAGCTGTTTTTT. Translating gives CASSLKGITGELFF.

This clonotype was counted a single time. The rearrangement links TRBV5-1 to TRBJ2-5; D call uncertain. Germline CDR1 is SGHRS and CDR2 is YFSETQ. Trimming removed 1 base at V and 5 bases at J, with 12 bases between. This CDR3 has 14 amino acids. The CDR3 DNA is TGCGCCAGCAGCTTGACTATACCCCGGGAGACCCAGTACTTC. Protein product: CASSLTIPRETQYF. Full variable domain (remainder filled in from reference TRBV5-1 and TRBJ2-5): KAGVTQTPRYLIKTRGQQVTLSCSPISGHRSVSWYQQTPGQGLQFLFEYFSETQRNKGNFPGRFSGRQFSNSRSEMNVSTLELGDSALYLCASSLTIPRETQYFGPGTRLLVL.

The chain has TRBV3-1 and TRBJ2-4; 9 nucleotides match TRBD2. V gave up 4 bases and J gave up 0 bases; unmatched junction bases: 7. The germline V gene encodes CDR1 LGHDT and CDR2 YNNKEL (reference sequence). This CDR3 region has 17 residues. The CDR3 spells CASSPRGGGLAKNIQYF. The CDR3 nucleotides read TGTGCCAGCAGCCCCCGCGGGGGGGGCTTAGCCAAAAACATTCAGTACTTC.

This clonotype was detected ten times or more. CDR3 sequence (DNA): TGTGCCAGCACCTCCCGGCCCAACACCGGGGAGCTGTTTTTT. This translates into CASTSRPNTGELFF. The rearrangement joins TRBV11-2 to TRBJ2-2, with D hard to call. CDR1 and CDR2 (germline): SGHAT, FQNNGV. The V gene lost 7 bases and the J gene lost 2 bases, with 11 bases spanning the gap. The CDR3 length is 14 residues. Complete variable domain (other parts from reference TRBV11-2 and TRBJ2-2): EAGVAQSPRYKIIEKRQSVAFWCNPISGHATLYWYQQILGQGPKLLIQFQNNGVVDDSQLPKDRFSAERLKGVDSTLKIQPAKLEDSAVYLCASTSRPNTGELFFGEGSRLTVL.

This clonotype was counted ten times or more. The genes are TRBV2 and TRBJ2-3; D may correspond to TRBD1 or TRBD2 (5 bases each). The CDR3 spans 14 residues. Germline loops: CDR1 SNHLY, CDR2 FYNNEI. Trimming pared 3 bases from V and 0 bases from J, leaving 7 bases between. This CDR3 is CASSDGASTDTQYF. DNA of the CDR3: TGTGCCAGCAGTGACGGGGCCAGCACAGATACGCAGTATTTT.